The sample holds many counts of the clone carrying this TCR beta chain. Its cognate antigen is unknown. Amplification targeted TCR beta CDR3 regions from RNA transcripts. The HTBI primer set served for first-round RT-PCR of the TCR CDR3. One entry per CDR3 protein results from TCRdb running MiXCR on the multiplex PCR reads. Of tens of thousands of distinct CDR3 sequences listed, 40% to 55% were seen once; the top ten hold 9.5% to 15%. Ophthalmopathy cases scored 3 or more on the Clinical Activity Score and 4 or more on NOSPECS grade, with duration below 3 months. The sample comes from a study of T cells in Graves' hyperthyroidism and ophthalmopathy. Turning to the study itself: Staff took peripheral blood when the initial diagnosis was made, before any treatment began. The study's findings and limits: Ophthalmopathy, as predicted by the model, came a median around 7 months after the prediction.

This TCR was sampled from a woman aged 25 to 39 with Graves' ophthalmopathy. Sequenced: blood.

CDR3 nucleotides: TGTGCCAGCAGTTATGGCAGCACCGGGGAGCTGTTTTTT. The encoded protein is CASSYGSTGELFF. The V and J genes are TRBV6-5 and TRBJ2-2; the D is unclear. Trimming removed 3 bases from V and 4 bases from J, with 6 bases in between. CDR3 size: 13 residues. The V gene's germline CDR1 is MNHEY and CDR2 SVGAGI.